These 2 T cell receptor beta chains were sequenced from one sample in a study of blood T cell repertoires in COVID-19. Clones were sequenced by immunoSEQ multiplex PCR, and TCRdb holds only the in-frame ones, with some missing. The sample yields about 66,000 clones, 85% to 90% seen once. The sequenced material came from peripheral blood. These receptors came from a man in his fifties with active COVID-19.

The chain carries TRBV12-3 or TRBV12-4 and TRBJ1-1; D unclear. This CDR3 region has 13 residues. The V end was cut by 6 bases, the J end by 2 bases, with 10 bases between. Here the CDR3 DNA reads TGTGCCAGCAGCTTCGGGTCAAACACTGAAGCTTTCTTT. It is translated as CASSFGSNTEAFF.

The chain is built from TRBV24-1 and TRBJ2-3; the match to TRBD2 covers 7 bases. With 4 bases clipped from V and 4 bases from J, the junction kept 13 bases outside the gene matches. Germline CDR1 reads KGHDR; CDR2 reads SFDVKD. The CDR3 is 17 residues long. CDR3 sequence reads: CATSDPSPGGRADTQYF. CDR3 coding DNA: TGTGCCACCAGTGACCCGAGTCCGGGGGGACGGGCAGATACGCAGTATTTT.